The TCR beta chain described here comes from a study of blood T cells in healthy people across ages. Trimming removed 4 bases from V and 1 base from J, with 9 bases in between. The CDR3 has 14 residues. Germline CDR1 and CDR2: SGHRS and YFSETQ. For the second PCR, which ran for 7 to 11 cycles, a sample-barcoded 5' primer and a J-beta primer mix were used. Every cDNA molecule bore a tag from a template-switch adaptor containing 12 random nucleotides. MiXCR, run by TCRdb on the 5' RACE reads, gives a single entry per CDR3 protein. The table lists 1.4 million or so distinct CDR3 sequences, roughly 43% of them singletons, with around 4% in the top ten. Study-level points and caveats: A strong correlation was found between TCR beta diversity and the percentage of naive T cells.

To note about this clonotype: Its antigen is as yet unknown.

Roughly 10 milliliters of peripheral blood were drawn from each donor. Total RNA, at least 6 micrograms per sample, was extracted from PBMCs. Sequencing was carried out using blood. The receptor comes from a young woman in good health. The chain links TRBV5-1 to TRBJ2-1; TRBD2 might be the D (5 bases). This chain's CDR3 is CASSAGRSYNEQFF. The DNA of the CDR3 is TGCGCCAGCAGCGCGGGCCGATCCTACAATGAGCAGTTCTTC. The whole variable domain, remainder taken from reference TRBV5-1 and TRBJ2-1, is KAGVTQTPRYLIKTRGQQVTLSCSPISGHRSVSWYQQTPGQGLQFLFEYFSETQRNKGNFPGRFSGRQFSNSRSEMNVSTLELGDSALYLCASSAGRSYNEQFFGPGTRLTVL.